This T cell receptor beta chain was found in a study of blood T cells in healthy people across ages (dated by TCRdb to between 2015 and 2016). General notes on the study: In model experiments, roughly one uniquely barcoded TCR beta cDNA molecule per two T cells was captured by template switching. The study measured age-related changes in TCR beta repertoire diversity using deep sequencing normalized with unique cDNA molecular identifiers. Four age groups were formed from the donors: young (average approximately 15 years), middle-aged (approximately 40), aged (roughly 59) and long-lived (around 82). Two additional independent replicas of 1 million unique cDNA reads from the same blood draw were analyzed for two donors (one aged 18 to 30 and one aged 80 or older).

General findings and caveats noted by the study authors: The percentage of naive T cells measured by flow cytometry correlated strongly with observed TCR beta diversity. Donor CMV infection status was unknown, potentially confounding age-related changes in expanded clonotypes. Observed TCR beta diversity per million T cells fell roughly linearly with age, and a significant reduction was already apparent by age around 36. Total diversity estimates from one million sequenced T cells were considered lower bounds and underestimates. Conclusive comparison of naive and antigen-experienced compartments was prevented by the profiling of bulk unsorted PBMCs. Compared with the aged group, the long-lived group had more naive CD4+ T cells, fewer expanded clones and increased TCR diversity, suggesting age selection.

To note about this clonotype: Its antigen target is currently unknown. Per-base qualities were not stored, and no clone one base away is much larger.

The library was made by 5' RACE. Sequencing relied on an Illumina HiSeq 2500. A second PCR of roughly 7 to 12 cycles was performed with a sample-barcoded 5' primer and a J-beta primer mix. A unique molecular identifier was introduced onto each TCR beta cDNA molecule by a template-switch 5' adaptor carrying 12 random nucleotides. Each sample yielded at least 3 million CDR3-containing paired-end reads. All of the RNA was converted into first-strand cDNA using the Mint cDNA synthesis kit, with a TRBC-specific oligonucleotide serving as the primer. All cDNA was treated with uracil-DNA glycosylase and then went through a first 18-cycle PCR with the universal primers M1SS and BC2_uni_R. On the authors' methods: Each sample was normalized by randomly selecting 1 million high-quality reads, each carrying a distinct molecular identifier. Reads sharing molecular identifiers were discarded rather than binned into consensus sequences. MiTCR, run with a Q25 quality threshold and the strictest error-elimination algorithm, handled CDR3 identification, clonotype clustering and error correction. A nonparametric unseen species model with Euler transformation was used to estimate a lower bound on total TCR beta diversity. In-frame beta chains were kept once TCRdb had trimmed the public reads at Q25 with fastp and called clones with MiXCR. Duplicate CDR3 protein sequences are folded into a single record with the most common DNA and genes. The V and J calls here are based on TCRdb, not the publication. The sample table holds 750,000 to 950,000 distinct CDR3 sequences, of which approximately 32% were seen once. Jointly, the top ten make up approximately 10% of the sample.

The cysteine opens and the phenylalanine closes a CDR3 of 15 amino acids. The DNA shown is the 45-base CDR3, in frame from base 1. V is clipped by 6 bases and J by 11 bases, and the sequence between their germline boundaries is 28 bases long. According to the germline V gene (reference sequence), CDR1 reads DFQATT and CDR2 reads SNEGSKA. Donors were 39 systemically healthy Caucasian individuals from Russia aged roughly 6 to 95 years. Around 10 milliliters of peripheral blood were collected from each donor into EDTA-treated Vacutainer tubes. Ficoll-Paque density-gradient centrifugation was used to isolate PBMCs, with at least 6.5 million per sample. Trizol reagent was used to extract total RNA from the PBMCs, yielding at least 5 micrograms per sample. For every donor, an aliquot of PBMCs went through flow cytometry to measure the percentages of naive CD45RAhigh/CD27high T cells. This sample was also put to use in a study of T cells of mothers and their children. From that second study: Nine systemically healthy Caucasian individuals served as donors, namely three mothers together with their six children. cDNA synthesis consumed the entire amount of extracted RNA, loaded at around 1.5 ug RNA in each 15 ul reaction. In the second PCR, the M1S primer introduced both the sample barcodes and 2-4 random nucleotides. Over 9 million TCR beta CDR3 reads came from each mother, compared with around 3 million reads from each child. In both related and unrelated pairs, thymic selection shapes the output of TCR recombination in a similar way, with inherited differences having only a minor effect. Normalized repertoire overlap was always found to be slightly, but never significantly, higher in related mother-child pairs than in unrelated mother-child pairs. No persistent microchimeric T cell clones were found, with a detection sensitivity of approximately 110 clones per million clonotypes. The study used deep NGS to compare TCR beta repertoires of mothers and children, seeking features distinguishing related mother-child pairs from unrelated individuals. The mean age was around 42 +/- 4 years for the mothers and approximately 11 +/- 4 years for the children. After adapters were ligated using NEBNext reagents, the libraries underwent 100+100 nt paired-end sequencing on an Illumina HiSeq 2000. To prevent cross-contamination, the mother and child libraries were prepared one month apart and sequenced in separate runs. Between roughly 500,000 and 2,300,000 distinct TCR beta clonotypes were identified per donor. Naive TCR beta clonotypes were estimated from low-frequency clonotypes matched to each donor's FACS-determined naive share, without sorting.

The specimen sequenced was blood. The V and J segments used are TRBV20-1 and TRBJ2-5; TRBD1 could be the D gene, as 5 bases match. This receptor was taken from a woman aged 40 to 50 in good health. The nucleotides read TGCAGTGCCAAAAGCGAATCAGGGTTCCCCTCCGGGCAGTACTTC. This encodes CSAKSESGFPSGQYF.